This passage covers 13 T cell receptor beta chains from one sample sequenced in a study of Graves' ophthalmopathy and Graves' hyperthyroidism. TCR beta CDR3 regions were amplified from RNA transcripts. The first-round RT-PCR employed HTBI primers together with the Qiagen OneStep RT-PCR kit. A multiplex PCR was then performed as the second round. From the multiplex PCR reads, TCRdb called clonotypes with MiXCR, one entry per CDR3 protein. The sample holds over 40,000 distinct CDR3 sequences, around half seen once. Sequencing was performed on peripheral blood. These receptors originate from an adult man with Graves' ophthalmopathy.

On this clonotype itself: A read error may account for a junction end that differs from germline. The chain couples TRBV25-1 to TRBJ1-5, with D possibly TRBD1 on 5 matching bases. The CDR3 covers 16 residues. From germline, CDR1 is MGHDK and CDR2 SYGVNS. The CDR3 bases are TGTGCCAGCTTAGCGCCCGGGACGAAAAGCAGTCAGCCCCAGCATTTT. Protein sequence: CASLAPGTKSSQPQHF.

The chain joins TRBV6-6 to TRBJ2-2; D is unresolved. The CDR3 loop spans 12 amino acids. Germline loops: CDR1 MNHNY, CDR2 SVGAGI (reference sequence). Trimming shortened V by 7 bases and J by 7 bases, and 10 bases separated the two germline ends. CDR3 in DNA: TGTGCCAGCACCGTACTGGGCGGGGAGCTGTTTTTT. Its translation: CASTVLGGELFF.

The sample holds many counts of this clonotype. V is TRBV3-1 and J is TRBJ2-1; a possible D gene is TRBD2 (5 bases). The germline CDR1 and CDR2 sequences are LGHDT and YNNKEL (reference sequence). V dropped 5 bases and J dropped 8 bases, with 22 bases sitting between them. The CDR3 is made up of 16 amino acids. The CDR3 nucleotides read TGTGCCAGCAGCGGGATAGCGCGCCAGGCATCGCATGAGCAGTTCTTC. As protein: CASSGIARQASHEQFF.

This clonotype appeared many times. This chain uses TRBV5-1 with TRBJ1-4, with D perhaps matching TRBD1 (5 bases). CDR3 length: 16 residues. V lost 1 base to trimming and J lost 2 bases, with 12 bases between them. Germline V gene lookup returns CDR1 SGHRS and CDR2 YFSETQ. The CDR3 sequence: CASSLLSGGTNEKLFF. CDR3 nucleotides: TGCGCCAGCAGCTTGCTGTCTGGGGGGACTAATGAAAAACTGTTTTTT.

The chain uses TRBV29-1 and TRBJ2-2; possible D gene TRBD2, 5 bases. CDR3 length: 15 residues. The V gene's germline CDR1 is SQVTM and CDR2 ANQGSEA. V was cut by 7 bases and J by 3 bases, with 18 bases left in between. This CDR3 reads CSANEDYGYTGELFF. CDR3 bases: TGCAGCGCAAACGAAGACTATGGCTACACCGGGGAGCTGTTTTTT.

The chain joins TRBV9 to TRBJ2-7; 9 nucleotides line up with TRBD2. Germline loops: CDR1 SGDLS, CDR2 YYNGEE. The CDR3 runs to 16 residues. V dropped 3 bases and J dropped 0; count of bases not matched to a gene: 7. CDR3 in DNA: TGTGCCAGCAGCGCCCCATCTAGCGGGACCTCCTACGAGCAGTACTTC. Translated: CASSAPSSGTSYEQYF.

This chain links TRBV5-8 with TRBJ1-6; D gene uncertain. Trimming shortened V by 1 base and J by 7 bases, and 12 bases separated the two germline ends. The CDR3 has 15 residues. Per the germline V gene, CDR1 is SGHTS and CDR2 is YDEGEE. CDR3 region: CASSLTRSANSPLHF. The CDR3 DNA reads as TGTGCCAGCAGCTTGACACGGTCAGCGAATTCACCCCTCCACTTT.

There are a few counts of this clonotype. The CDR3 loop reads CASSLGTGRNQPQHF. Here the CDR3 DNA reads TGTGCCAGCAGCTTAGGGACAGGGCGCAATCAGCCCCAGCATTTT. This chain joins TRBV13 and TRBJ1-5; 7 bases fit TRBD1. V dropped 0 bases and J dropped 2; count of bases not matched to a gene: 1. This CDR3 region has 15 residues. The germline gives CDR1 PRHDT, CDR2 FYEKMQ (reference sequence).

This clonotype was seen repeatedly, ten times or more. The chain has TRBV9 and TRBJ1-3; D call uncertain. From germline, CDR1 is SGDLS and CDR2 YYNGEE. V was cut by 3 bases and J by 0 bases, with 13 bases left in between. The CDR3 is 16 residues long. The CDR3 sequence is CASSATTRVSGNTIYF. The CDR3 region has the DNA TGTGCCAGCAGCGCAACTACTAGAGTCTCTGGAAACACCATATATTTT.

This clonotype has a count of ten or more. The chain recombines TRBV4-2 with TRBJ2-3; possibly TRBD1 or TRBD2 for D (5 bases each). This CDR3 is 16 amino acids long. The V end lost 0 bases, the J end lost 1 base, and 11 bases lay between the germline ends. Germline CDR1 LGHNA, CDR2 YNFKEQ. The CDR3: CASSQEGPPRTDTQYF. The CDR3 DNA reads as TGTGCCAGCAGCCAAGAGGGACCTCCACGCACAGATACGCAGTATTTT.

As concerns this clonotype: The final CDR3 position lacks the conserved phenylalanine or tryptophan, pointing to a likely read error. V gene TRBV29-1 combines with J gene TRBJ2-7; no definite D call. Germline-derived CDR1 and CDR2 are SQVTM and ANQGSEA. The CDR3 consists of 13 residues. Trimming pared 5 bases from V and 5 bases from J, leaving 16 bases between. DNA for the CDR3: TGCAGCGTTAGTCGTTCACTTTCCCACGAGCAGTACCTC. Residues: CSVSRSLSHEQYL.

This clonotype was seen ten or more times. The genes are TRBV27 and TRBJ2-1, with 12 bases matching TRBD2. CDR3 length: 17 amino acids. The germline V gene encodes CDR1 MNHEY and CDR2 SMNVEV (reference sequence). Trimming took 7 bases from V and 0 from J; bases not matched to a gene: 7. The CDR3 DNA is TGTGCCAGCACGGGACTAGCGGGCAAGAGCTCCTACAATGAGCAGTTCTTC. Translation gives CASTGLAGKSSYNEQFF.

This clonotype is deemed medium-sized. V usage is TRBV19 and J usage is TRBJ1-6; TRBD1 agrees at 8 bases. The CDR3 has 14 amino acids. J was trimmed by 5 bases and V by 4 bases; bases with no gene match: 1. In germline, CDR1 is LNHDA, CDR2 SQIVND (reference sequence). The DNA for the CDR3 is TGTGCCAGTAGTAGGGACAGGAATAATTCACCCCTCCACTTT. It yields the protein CASSRDRNNSPLHF.